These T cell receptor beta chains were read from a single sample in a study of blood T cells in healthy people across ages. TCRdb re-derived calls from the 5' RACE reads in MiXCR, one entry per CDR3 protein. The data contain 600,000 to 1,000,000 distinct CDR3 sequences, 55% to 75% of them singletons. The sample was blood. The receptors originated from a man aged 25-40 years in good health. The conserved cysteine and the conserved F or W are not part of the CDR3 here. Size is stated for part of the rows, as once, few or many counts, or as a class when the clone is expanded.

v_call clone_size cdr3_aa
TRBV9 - ASSVATESYNEQF
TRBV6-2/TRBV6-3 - ASSTNRVWVEPQH
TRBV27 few ASSFGDNEQF
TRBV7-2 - ASSLEWGQY
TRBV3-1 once ASSQDELGEQY
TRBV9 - ASSVGGAGSSYEQY
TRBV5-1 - ASSLNPTVGYEQY
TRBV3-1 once ASSQVGNPAKNIQY
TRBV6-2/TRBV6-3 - ATDPGERHEQY
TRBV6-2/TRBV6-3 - ASGDPGLAVYEQY
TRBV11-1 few ASSPQYQETQY
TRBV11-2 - ASSSPRGERNIQY
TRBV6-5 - ASTEPTGETQY
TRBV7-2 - ASSLAVGEYNEQF
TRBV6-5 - ASAESKRGEQF